This T cell receptor beta chain was obtained from a study of shared clonotypes between healthy human individuals. Clones were sequenced by immunoSEQ multiplex PCR, and TCRdb holds only the in-frame ones, with some missing. The table has 2 million to 3 million clones, approximately 94% seen once. The CDR3 consists of 11 residues. Looked up from germline, CDR1 is MNHEY and CDR2 is SVGAGI. Trimming shortened V by 2 bases and J by 11 bases, and 9 bases separated the two germline ends. The sequenced material came from naive CD4+ T cells from PBMCs. The subset: CD45RA+ positively selected. The chain uses TRBV6-5 and TRBJ1-1; D perhaps matches TRBD1 (6 bases). The receptor's source is a man between 18 and 35 years old in good health. Some clones in this sample may be carry-over from other donors' samples. Written as DNA, the CDR3 is TGTGCCAGCAGTTACGGGGGGGCGGCTTTCTTT. This translates into CASSYGGAAFF.